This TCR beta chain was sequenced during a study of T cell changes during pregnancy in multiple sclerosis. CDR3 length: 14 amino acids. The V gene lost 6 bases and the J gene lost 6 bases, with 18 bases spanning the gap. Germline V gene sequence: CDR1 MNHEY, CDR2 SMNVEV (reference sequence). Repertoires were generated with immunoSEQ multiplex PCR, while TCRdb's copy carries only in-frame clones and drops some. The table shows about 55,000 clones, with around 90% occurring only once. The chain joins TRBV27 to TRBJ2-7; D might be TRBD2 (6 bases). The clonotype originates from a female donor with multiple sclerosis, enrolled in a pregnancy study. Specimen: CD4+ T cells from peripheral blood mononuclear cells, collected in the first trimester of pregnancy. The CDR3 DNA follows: TGTGCCAGCAGCCCTACTAGCTATTCTGGCGAGCAGTACTTC. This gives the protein CASSPTSYSGEQYF.